Presented here are 30 T cell receptor beta chains from one specimen sequenced in a study of vaccination and CD4 T cells after COVID-19. Their recognized antigens are unknown. With the Oncomine TCR Beta short-read assay, DNA from cultured CD4+ T cells was sequenced. TCRdb used MiXCR to reprocess the PCR reads, holding one entry per CDR3 protein. This sample yields approximately 19,000 distinct CDR3 sequences, of which 40% to 50% are seen a single time; approximately 6.6% belongs to the top ten. Treatment: approximately 10-day PBMC culture with coronavirus spike peptide pools or control peptides (ViraFEST assay). The sample in question was CD4+ T cells from blood, cultured in vitro, obtained after SARS-CoV-2 vaccination. The receptors derive from a human donor who had recovered from COVID-19.

This clonotype was detected a few times. This chain connects TRBV7-3 to TRBJ1-3; D unresolved. The V end lost 2 bases, the J end lost 3 bases, and 8 bases lay between the germline ends. The germline CDR1 and CDR2 sequences are SGHTA and FQGTGA. This CDR3 spans 14 amino acids. CDR3 region: CASSLRHIGNTIYF. The CDR3 nucleotides read TGTGCCAGCAGCTTACGTCACATTGGAAACACCATATATTTT.

This chain's CDR3 is CSVARSQNYGYTF. Written as DNA, the CDR3 is TGCAGCGTCGCCCGGTCTCAGAACTATGGCTACACCTTC. The chain combines TRBV29-1 with TRBJ1-2; D is undetermined. Germline assignment: CDR1 SQVTM and CDR2 ANQGSEA. V lost 6 bases and J 2 bases, leaving 13 bases between the germline ends. The CDR3 is made up of 13 amino acids.

The genes are TRBV4-2 and TRBJ1-2; 8 bases map to TRBD1. The CDR3 spans 15 residues. With 0 bases clipped from V and 6 bases from J, the junction kept 6 bases outside the gene matches. CDR1 and CDR2 (germline): LGHNA, YNFKEQ. The CDR3 reads CASSQDQDREDGYTF. CDR3 sequence (DNA): TGTGCCAGCAGCCAAGATCAGGACAGGGAAGATGGCTACACCTTC.

The gene calls are TRBV6-2 or TRBV6-3 and TRBJ2-5, with D unresolved. The V gene's germline CDR1 is MNHEY and CDR2 SVGEGT. V lost 6 bases and J lost 4, with 12 bases in between. This CDR3 comprises 13 residues. CDR3 DNA sequence: TGTGCCAGCAGCCAAACCCGCCCAGAGACCCAGTACTTC. Translated: CASSQTRPETQYF.

This chain joins TRBV6-2 or TRBV6-3 and TRBJ2-6; D might be TRBD1 (6 bases). From germline, CDR1 is MNHEY and CDR2 SVGEGT. Trimming left V 2 bases short and J 0 bases short, with 8 bases between. The CDR3 has 16 amino acids. This CDR3 is CASSYRGHSGANVLTF. The CDR3 nucleotides read TGTGCCAGCAGTTACAGGGGACACTCTGGGGCCAACGTCCTGACTTTC.

This clonotype was seen more than once but under ten times. The chain has TRBV5-4 and TRBJ1-2; unclear D gene. The V end was cut by 5 bases, the J end by 4 bases, with 12 bases between. CDR1 is SGHNT and CDR2 is YYREEE in the germline V gene (reference sequence). The CDR3 totals 13 residues. CDR3 loop: CASSHREFYGYTF. The CDR3 coding sequence is TGTGCCAGCAGTCATCGGGAGTTCTATGGCTACACCTTC.

V is TRBV11-3 and J is TRBJ1-2; D uncertain. From germline, CDR1 is SGHNT and CDR2 YENEEA. The CDR3 covers 14 residues. Deletions cut 0 bases from V and 0 bases from J, with 5 bases between. CDR3 nucleotides: TGTGCCAGCAGCTTAGACGAATCTAACTATGGCTACACCTTC. Translating it yields CASSLDESNYGYTF. The whole variable domain, filled in from reference TRBV11-3 and TRBJ1-2, reads EAGVVQSPRYKIIEKKQPVAFWCNPISGHNTLYWYLQNLGQGPELLIRYENEEAVDDSQLPKDRFSAERLKGVDSTLKIQPAELGDSAVYLCASSLDESNYGYTFGSGTRLTVV.

The gene calls are TRBV20-1 and TRBJ2-7, with D perhaps TRBD2 (7 bases). The CDR3 length is 14 residues. Germline lookup yields CDR1 DFQATT and CDR2 SNEGSKA (reference sequence). V lost 4 bases and J lost 6, with 19 bases in between. The CDR3 DNA reads TGCAGTGCTATATTTGGGGGGGCAGGAGGCGAGCAGTACTTC. Its protein is CSAIFGGAGGEQYF.

This rearrangement joins TRBV7-9 to TRBJ2-7; TRBD1 matches at 12 bases. Trimming removed 1 base from V and 4 bases from J; junction bases left unmatched: 5. CDR1 is SEHNR, CDR2 FQNEAQ, per germline (reference sequence). This CDR3 has 16 amino acids. DNA of the CDR3: TGTGCCAGCAGCTTAGGAGGGACAGGGGGCTCTTACGAGCAGTACTTC. This gives the protein CASSLGGTGGSYEQYF.

The chain employs TRBV10-1 and TRBJ2-1; 9 bases align to TRBD2. The CDR3 contains 15 residues. After removal of 5 bases from V and 4 bases from J, the junction contained 6 bases not matched to a gene. The V gene's germline CDR1 is WNHNN and CDR2 SYGVQD (reference sequence). The CDR3 DNA follows: TGCGCCAGCAGTCAAGGACTAGCGTCTTACAATGAGCAGTTCTTC. It codes for CASSQGLASYNEQFF.

This clonotype was observed a few times. The V and J genes are TRBV20-1 and TRBJ1-5; 8 nucleotides match TRBD1. Germline assignment: CDR1 DFQATT and CDR2 SNEGSKA (reference sequence). V was pared by 5 bases and J by 5 bases, with 14 bases of the junction left unmatched. The CDR3 loop spans 16 amino acids. CDR3 DNA: TGCAGTGCTCCCCAAAGAACCGGACAGGGTTATCAGCCCCAGCATTTT. It specifies CSAPQRTGQGYQPQHF.

CDR3 amino acids: CASSLWQGGEAFF. In DNA form, the CDR3 reads TGTGCCAGCAGTTTATGGCAAGGGGGTGAAGCTTTCTTT. V and J are TRBV28 and TRBJ1-1; a possible D gene is TRBD1 (6 bases). The length of the CDR3 is 13 residues. Trimming took 0 bases from V and 7 from J, leaving 9 bases between them. Germline values: CDR1 MDHEN, CDR2 SYDVKM.

V gene TRBV6-1 combines with J gene TRBJ2-7; 7 positions agree with TRBD1. The J segment lost 3 bases and the V segment lost 7 bases, leaving 15 bases of the junction unmatched. Germline V CDR1 and CDR2: MNHNS, SASEGT. CDR3 length: 16 residues. CDR3 amino acids: CASTRTSVGQIYEQYF. In DNA, the CDR3 is TGTGCCAGCACGAGAACTTCAGTGGGACAGATCTACGAGCAGTACTTC.

The chain employs TRBV20-1 and TRBJ1-2; D gene unclear. The V and J ends lost 3 bases and 1 base respectively, with 9 bases between them. This CDR3 comprises 13 residues. Germline V gene data show CDR1 as DFQATT and CDR2 as SNEGSKA (reference sequence). The CDR3 region has the DNA TGCAGTGCTAGTCATGACCGTAACTATGGCTACACCTTC. This codes for CSASHDRNYGYTF.

CDR3 coding DNA: TGTGCCAGCAGTGAACTGGGGGTGAACACTGAAGCTTTCTTT. Translation gives CASSELGVNTEAFF. The chain is built from TRBV6-1 and TRBJ1-1, with D perhaps matching TRBD1 (5 bases). Deletions cut 2 bases from V and 0 bases from J, with 7 bases between. CDR1 MNHNS and CDR2 SASEGT come from the germline V gene. The CDR3 loop spans 14 amino acids.

V is TRBV6-2 or TRBV6-3 and J is TRBJ1-1; the D gene is possibly TRBD1 (5 bases). CDR3 length: 13 amino acids. Germline V gene sequence: CDR1 MNHEY, CDR2 SVGEGT. Trimming shortened V by 6 bases and J by 4 bases, and 12 bases separated the two germline ends. This CDR3 reads CASSPTGGTEAFF. DNA for the CDR3: TGTGCCAGCAGCCCAACCGGGGGCACTGAAGCTTTCTTT.

This clonotype was observed once. This chain connects TRBV11-3 to TRBJ1-2; a possible D gene is TRBD1 (5 bases). The CDR3 runs to 14 residues. The germline V and J ends were trimmed by 2 bases and 8 bases, with 15 bases remaining between them. Germline loops: CDR1 SGHNT, CDR2 YENEEA. CDR3 residues: CASSLMGDPRGYTF. CDR3 nucleotide sequence: TGTGCCAGCAGCTTAATGGGGGATCCCCGCGGCTACACCTTC.

This clonotype occurred a few times. The chain has TRBV6-1 and TRBJ1-1, with unresolved D. V was clipped by 2 bases and J by 5 bases, with 18 bases between them. Germline V gives CDR1 MNHNS, CDR2 SASEGT. This CDR3 comprises 16 residues. CDR3 nucleotides: TGTGCCAGCAGTGAAACCTCGGTGTCACTAGGGACTGAAGCTTTCTTT. Translation gives CASSETSVSLGTEAFF.

The chain joins TRBV12-3 or TRBV12-4 to TRBJ2-7; tentatively, D is TRBD2 (5 bases). The CDR3 runs 13 residues. Trimming shortened V by 4 bases and J by 7 bases, and 14 bases separated the two germline ends. The CDR3 nucleotides are TGTGCCAGCAGTTCCCAGATACGAGGGGAGCAGTACTTC. Protein: CASSSQIRGEQYF.

This clonotype has a handful of counts. The V call is TRBV20-1, the J call TRBJ1-1, with TRBD1 matching 8 bases. The germline V gene has CDR1 DFQATT and CDR2 SNEGSKA (reference sequence). CDR3 length equals 14 residues. The trim removed 3 bases at V and 6 bases at J, leaving 9 bases unmatched. Here the CDR3 reads CSARLQGVPAEAFF. In DNA, the CDR3 is TGCAGTGCTAGGTTACAGGGGGTCCCTGCTGAAGCTTTCTTT.

This rearrangement joins TRBV12-3 or TRBV12-4 to TRBJ1-2, with D perhaps TRBD1 (6 bases). Trimming removed 7 bases at V and 6 bases at J, with 15 bases between. This CDR3 spans 13 amino acids. Here the CDR3 reads CASNLWEGDGYTF. In DNA form, the CDR3 reads TGTGCCAGCAACCTCTGGGAGGGGGATGGCTACACCTTC.

In its sample, this clonotype was seen a few times. V gene TRBV4-2 combines with J gene TRBJ2-7, with 8 bases fitting TRBD2. Germline CDR1 reads LGHNA; CDR2 reads YNFKEQ. There are 15 residues in the CDR3. V lost 1 base and J lost 3; bases outside the gene matches: 5. CDR3 coding DNA: TGTGCCAGCAGCCAAGTCGGCGGGGGGAGCTACGAGCAGTACTTC. Translating it yields CASSQVGGGSYEQYF.

A few counts support this clonotype. Here the CDR3 DNA reads TGCAGTGCTTCTCCCCTTGCCGAGCAGTACTTC. Its protein is CSASPLAEQYF. The chain employs TRBV20-1 and TRBJ2-7, with D hard to call. The germline V gene encodes CDR1 DFQATT and CDR2 SNEGSKA (reference sequence). Trimming shortened V by 5 bases and J by 6 bases, and 11 bases separated the two germline ends. The CDR3 has 11 amino acids.

The sample holds a few counts of this clonotype. V is TRBV4-1 and J is TRBJ1-2, with D maybe TRBD1 (6 bases). Germline V gives CDR1 MGHRA, CDR2 YSYEKL. CDR3 length: 17 residues. Trimming removed 4 bases from V and 4 bases from J, with 22 bases in between. The CDR3 nucleotides are TGCGCCAGCAGCCGAATACCTGCAGGGGACTGGGGCTATGGCTACACCTTC. Its translation: CASSRIPAGDWGYGYTF.

This clonotype was detected only a few times. This chain uses TRBV20-1 with TRBJ2-7, with D perhaps matching TRBD1 (5 bases). V was trimmed by 1 base and J by 4 bases, leaving 17 bases between them. Germline assignment: CDR1 DFQATT and CDR2 SNEGSKA (reference sequence). The CDR3 consists of 15 residues. Here the CDR3 reads CSARGPWQGRYEQYF. The CDR3, as DNA: TGCAGTGCTAGAGGCCCTTGGCAGGGAAGGTACGAGCAGTACTTC.

The gene calls are TRBV20-1 and TRBJ2-2, with 10 positions matching TRBD1. The CDR3 spans 18 residues. V shed 0 bases and J 4 bases; nucleotides not matched to a gene: 11. Germline loops: CDR1 DFQATT, CDR2 SNEGSKA (reference sequence). CDR3 nucleotide sequence: TGCAGTGCTAGAGACATGGTGACAGGGGGCTGGAGCACCGGGGAGCTGTTTTTT. It is translated as CSARDMVTGGWSTGELFF.

The chain is built from TRBV5-8 and TRBJ2-3; TRBD1 matches at 7 bases. This CDR3 is 14 amino acids long. Germline V gives CDR1 SGHTS, CDR2 YDEGEE. The ends lost 2 bases at V and 2 bases at J; junction bases unmatched: 2. Written as DNA, the CDR3 is TGTGCCAGCAGCTTCGGGACAGTCACAGATACGCAGTATTTT. As protein: CASSFGTVTDTQYF. Full variable domain (rest looked up from reference TRBV5-8 and TRBJ2-3): EAGVTQSPTHLIKTRGQQATLRCSPISGHTSVYWYQQALGLGLQFLLWYDEGEERNRGNFPPRFSGRQFPNYSSELNVNALELEDSALYLCASSFGTVTDTQYFGPGTRLTVL.

This clonotype showed up just a few times. The rearrangement links TRBV29-1 to TRBJ1-1; the match to TRBD1 covers 11 bases. V gave up 8 bases and J gave up 4 bases; unmatched junction bases: 12. This CDR3 contains 15 residues. Germline CDR1 reads SQVTM; CDR2 reads ANQGSEA. The CDR3 here is CSPPRDRGRATEAFF. The CDR3 nucleotides are TGCAGCCCCCCCCGGGACAGGGGGAGGGCCACTGAAGCTTTCTTT.

This clonotype appeared a few times. V gene TRBV27 combines with J gene TRBJ1-6; D gene ambiguous. There are 17 residues in the CDR3. Trimming cost V 5 bases and J 7 bases, with 21 bases left between them. Per the germline V gene, CDR1 is MNHEY and CDR2 is SMNVEV (reference sequence). CDR3: CASSKRTAAVNNSPLHF. Written as DNA, the CDR3 is TGTGCCAGCAGTAAAAGGACGGCCGCGGTTAACAATTCACCCCTCCACTTT.

In this sample, this clonotype turned up a few times. V gene TRBV28 combines with J gene TRBJ1-1; D not certain. The CDR3 consists of 11 residues. V lost 6 bases and J lost 1, with 3 bases in between. The germline CDR1 and CDR2 sequences are MDHEN and SYDVKM. The CDR3 spells CASSRNTEAFF. The CDR3, as DNA: TGTGCCAGCAGCCGGAACACTGAAGCTTTCTTT.